This TCR beta chain appears in the sequencing data of a study of T cell responses to AZD1222 COVID-19 vaccine. Overall study context: Second-dose schedules of about 4 or about 12 weeks were combined. Whole-study findings and limits: The peak T cell response came first, and repertoires were sampled only after it. White British ancestry dominated among donors, who included more females, and clonal diversity was possibly underestimated. CD4 TCRs associated with vaccination spanned spike, dominating at 160-218 and 743-854.

The CDR3 runs to 18 residues. Germline lookup yields CDR1 MNHEY and CDR2 SMNVEV (reference sequence). Trimming took 5 bases from V and 7 from J, leaving 27 bases between them. Method: immunoSEQ multiplex PCR; TCRdb's copy keeps in-frame clones and lacks some. Of 75,000 to 100,000 clones listed, just over 90% are singletons. Concerning this clone itself: The antigen is not known.

The J gene is TRBJ1-5, the V gene TRBV27; a weak D match, TRBD1 (6 bases). The starting material was peripheral blood, obtained on day 0 of AZD1222 vaccination. This TCR derives from an adult in good health. The chain's CDR3 is CASSPLHPRGLSEQPQHF. The CDR3 coding sequence is TGTGCCAGCAGTCCACTCCATCCCAGGGGCCTTAGTGAACAGCCCCAGCATTTT.